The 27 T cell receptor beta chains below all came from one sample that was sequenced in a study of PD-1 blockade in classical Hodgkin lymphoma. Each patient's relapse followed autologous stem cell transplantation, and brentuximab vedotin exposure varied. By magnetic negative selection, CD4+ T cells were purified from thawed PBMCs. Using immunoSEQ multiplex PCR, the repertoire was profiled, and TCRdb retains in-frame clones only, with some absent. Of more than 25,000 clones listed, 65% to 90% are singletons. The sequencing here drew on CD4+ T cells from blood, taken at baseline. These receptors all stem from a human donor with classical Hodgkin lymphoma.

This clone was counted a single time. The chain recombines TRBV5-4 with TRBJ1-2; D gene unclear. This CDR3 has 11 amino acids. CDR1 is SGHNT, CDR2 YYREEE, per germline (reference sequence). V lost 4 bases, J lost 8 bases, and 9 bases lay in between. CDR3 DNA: TGTGCCAGCAGCGGAGTCGAGGGCTACACCTTC. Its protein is CASSGVEGYTF.

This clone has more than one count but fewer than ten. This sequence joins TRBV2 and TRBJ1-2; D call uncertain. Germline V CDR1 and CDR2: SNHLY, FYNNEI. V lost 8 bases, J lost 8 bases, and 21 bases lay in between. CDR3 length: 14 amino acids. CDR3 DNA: TGTGCCAGCGCCAGTCACGGCCGTTCCGGGGGCTACACCTTC. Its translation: CASASHGRSGGYTF. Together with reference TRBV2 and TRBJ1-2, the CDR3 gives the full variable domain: EPEVTQTPSHQVTQMGQEVILRCVPISNHLYFYWYRQILGQKVEFLVSFYNNEISEKSEIFDDQFSVERPDGSNFTLKIRSTKLEDSAMYFCASASHGRSGGYTFGSGTRLTVV.

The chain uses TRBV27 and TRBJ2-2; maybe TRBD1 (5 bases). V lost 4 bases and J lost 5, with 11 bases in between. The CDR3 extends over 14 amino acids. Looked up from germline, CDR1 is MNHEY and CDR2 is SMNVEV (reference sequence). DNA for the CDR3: TGTGCCAGCAGTTACGGCCAGGGAACCGGGGAGCTGTTTTTT. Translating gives CASSYGQGTGELFF.

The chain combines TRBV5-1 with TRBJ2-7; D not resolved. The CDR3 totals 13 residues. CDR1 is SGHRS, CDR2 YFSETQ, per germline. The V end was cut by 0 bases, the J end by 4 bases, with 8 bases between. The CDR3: CASSLEAPYEQYF. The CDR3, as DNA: TGCGCCAGCAGCTTGGAGGCACCATACGAGCAGTACTTC.

CDR3 DNA sequence: TGTGCCAGCACGTACGGGGCTAGCGGGTCTTCTTACACCGGGGAGCTGTTTTTT. Translated, it gives CASTYGASGSSYTGELFF. V usage is TRBV11-2 and J usage is TRBJ2-2, with 8 bases that match TRBD2. CDR1 and CDR2 from the germline V gene are SGHAT and FQNNGV. V was pared by 7 bases and J by 3 bases, with 16 bases of the junction left unmatched. The CDR3 is 18 amino acids.

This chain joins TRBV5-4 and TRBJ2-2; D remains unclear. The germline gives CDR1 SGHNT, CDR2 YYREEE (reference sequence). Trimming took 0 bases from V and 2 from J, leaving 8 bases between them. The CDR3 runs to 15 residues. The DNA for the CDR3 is TGTGCCAGCAGCTTGGTAAGGGATAACACCGGGGAGCTGTTTTTT. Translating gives CASSLVRDNTGELFF.

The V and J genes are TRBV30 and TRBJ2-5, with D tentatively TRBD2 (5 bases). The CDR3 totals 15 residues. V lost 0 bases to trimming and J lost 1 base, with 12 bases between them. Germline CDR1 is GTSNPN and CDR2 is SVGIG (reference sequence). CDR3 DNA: TGTGCCTGGAGTGTGAGTAGACTATCCCAAGAGACCCAGTACTTC. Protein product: CAWSVSRLSQETQYF.

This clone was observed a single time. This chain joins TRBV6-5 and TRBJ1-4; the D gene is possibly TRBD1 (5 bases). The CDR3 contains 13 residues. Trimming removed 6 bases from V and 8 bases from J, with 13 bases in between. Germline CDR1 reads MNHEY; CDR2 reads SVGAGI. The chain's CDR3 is CASSYGQAEKLFF. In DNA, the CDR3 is TGTGCCAGCAGCTACGGACAAGCGGAAAAACTGTTTTTT.

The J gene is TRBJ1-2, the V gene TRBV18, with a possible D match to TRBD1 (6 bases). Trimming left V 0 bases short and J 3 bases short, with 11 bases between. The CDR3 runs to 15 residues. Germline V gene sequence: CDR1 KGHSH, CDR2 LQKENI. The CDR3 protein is CASSPPNREDYGYTF. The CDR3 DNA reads TGTGCCAGCTCACCACCCAACAGGGAAGACTATGGCTACACCTTC.

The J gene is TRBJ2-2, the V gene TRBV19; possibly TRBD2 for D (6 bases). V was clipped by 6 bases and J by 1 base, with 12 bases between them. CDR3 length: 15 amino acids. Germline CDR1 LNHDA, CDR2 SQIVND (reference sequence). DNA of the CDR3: TGTGCCAGTAGCCTCGGGACTTTGAACACCGGGGAGCTGTTTTTT. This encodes CASSLGTLNTGELFF.

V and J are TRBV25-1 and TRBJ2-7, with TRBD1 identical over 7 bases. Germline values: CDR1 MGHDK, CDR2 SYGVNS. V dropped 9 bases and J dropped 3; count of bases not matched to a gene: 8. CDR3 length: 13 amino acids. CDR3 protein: CASLQGIFYEQYF. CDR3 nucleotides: TGTGCCAGTCTACAGGGGATTTTCTACGAGCAGTACTTC.

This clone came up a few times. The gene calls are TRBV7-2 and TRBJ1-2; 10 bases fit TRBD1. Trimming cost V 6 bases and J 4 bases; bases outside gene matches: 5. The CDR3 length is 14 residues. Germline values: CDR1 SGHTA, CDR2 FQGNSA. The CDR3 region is CASSRDRGGYGYTF. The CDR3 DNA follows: TGTGCCAGCAGTCGGGACAGGGGAGGCTATGGCTACACCTTC. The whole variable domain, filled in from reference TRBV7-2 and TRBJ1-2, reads GAGVSQSPSNKVTEKGKDVELRCDPISGHTALYWYRQSLGQGLEFLIYFQGNSAPDKSGLPSDRFSAERTGGSVSTLTIQRTQQEDSAVYLCASSRDRGGYGYTFGSGTRLTVV.

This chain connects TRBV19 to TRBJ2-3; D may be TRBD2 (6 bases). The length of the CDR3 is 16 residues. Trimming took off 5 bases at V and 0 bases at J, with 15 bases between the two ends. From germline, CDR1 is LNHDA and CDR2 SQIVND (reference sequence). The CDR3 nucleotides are TGTGCCAGTAGTTCCCGGACCGGGGGAAGCACAGATACGCAGTATTTT. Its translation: CASSSRTGGSTDTQYF.

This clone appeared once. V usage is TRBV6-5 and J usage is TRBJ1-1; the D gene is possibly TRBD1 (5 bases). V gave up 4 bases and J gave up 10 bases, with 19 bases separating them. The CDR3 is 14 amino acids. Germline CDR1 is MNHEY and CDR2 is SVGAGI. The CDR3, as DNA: TGTGCCAGCAGTTTTTCCCCCGGGACGGCTGGAGCTTTCTTT. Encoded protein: CASSFSPGTAGAFF.

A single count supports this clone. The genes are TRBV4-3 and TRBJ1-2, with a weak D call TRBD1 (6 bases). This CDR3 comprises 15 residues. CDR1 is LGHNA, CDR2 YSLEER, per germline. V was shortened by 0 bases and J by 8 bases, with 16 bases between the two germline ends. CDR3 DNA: TGCGCCAGCAGCCAAGATCTAGGGGGTAGGGAAGGCTACACCTTC. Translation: CASSQDLGGREGYTF.

The DNA of the CDR3 is TGTGCCTGGAACAGGGAGATCACTAATGAAAAACTGTTTTTT. Translated: CAWNREITNEKLFF. The rearrangement joins TRBV30 to TRBJ1-4, with D possibly TRBD1 on 6 matching bases. V was cut by 4 bases and J by 2 bases, with 11 bases left in between. The CDR3 covers 14 residues. Germline CDR1 reads GTSNPN; CDR2 reads SVGIG (reference sequence). Full variable domain (remainder filled in from reference TRBV30 and TRBJ1-4): SQTIHQWPATLVQPVGSPLSLECTVEGTSNPNLYWYRQAAGRGLQLLFYSVGIGQISSEVPQNLSASRPQDRQFILSSKKLLLSDSGFYLCAWNREITNEKLFFGSGTQLSVL.

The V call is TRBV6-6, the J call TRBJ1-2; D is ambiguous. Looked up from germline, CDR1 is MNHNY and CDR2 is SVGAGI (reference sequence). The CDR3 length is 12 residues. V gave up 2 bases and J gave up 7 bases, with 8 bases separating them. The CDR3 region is CASSYKGTGYTF. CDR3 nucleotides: TGTGCCAGCAGTTACAAGGGAACTGGCTACACCTTC.

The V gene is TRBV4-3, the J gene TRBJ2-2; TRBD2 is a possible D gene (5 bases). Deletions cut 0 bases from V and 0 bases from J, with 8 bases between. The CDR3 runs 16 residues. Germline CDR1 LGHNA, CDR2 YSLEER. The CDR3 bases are TGCGCCAGCAGCCAAGAAGTAGCGTCGAACACCGGGGAGCTGTTTTTT. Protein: CASSQEVASNTGELFF.

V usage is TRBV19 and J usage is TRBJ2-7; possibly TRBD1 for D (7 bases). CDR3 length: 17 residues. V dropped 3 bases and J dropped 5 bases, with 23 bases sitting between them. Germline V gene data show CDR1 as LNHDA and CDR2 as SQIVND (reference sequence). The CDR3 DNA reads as TGTGCCAGTAGTATTCGGGCGGGACAGCCCTTTTCCCACGAGCAGTACTTC. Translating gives CASSIRAGQPFSHEQYF.

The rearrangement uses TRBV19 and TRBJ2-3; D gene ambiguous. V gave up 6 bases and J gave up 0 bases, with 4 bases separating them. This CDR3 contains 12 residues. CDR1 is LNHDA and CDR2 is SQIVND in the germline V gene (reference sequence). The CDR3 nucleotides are TGTGCCAGTAGCCTTAGCACAGATACGCAGTATTTT. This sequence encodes CASSLSTDTQYF.

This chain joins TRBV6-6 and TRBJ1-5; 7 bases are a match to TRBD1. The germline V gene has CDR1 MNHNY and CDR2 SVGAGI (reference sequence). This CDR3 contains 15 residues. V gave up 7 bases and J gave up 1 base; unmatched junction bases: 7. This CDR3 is CASIEGTASNQPQHF. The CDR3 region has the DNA TGTGCCAGCATCGAAGGGACAGCCAGCAATCAGCCCCAGCATTTT.

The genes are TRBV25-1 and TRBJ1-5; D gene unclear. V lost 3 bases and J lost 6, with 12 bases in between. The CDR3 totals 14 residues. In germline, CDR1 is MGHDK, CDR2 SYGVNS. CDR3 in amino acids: CASSEVGAGQPQHF. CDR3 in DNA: TGTGCCAGCAGTGAGGTGGGCGCGGGTCAGCCCCAGCATTTT. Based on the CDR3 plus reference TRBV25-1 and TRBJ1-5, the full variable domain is EADIYQTPRYLVIGTGKKITLECSQTMGHDKMYWYQQDPGMELHLIHYSYGVNSTEKGDLSSESTVSRIRTEHFPLTLESARPSHTSQYLCASSEVGAGQPQHFGDGTRLSIL.

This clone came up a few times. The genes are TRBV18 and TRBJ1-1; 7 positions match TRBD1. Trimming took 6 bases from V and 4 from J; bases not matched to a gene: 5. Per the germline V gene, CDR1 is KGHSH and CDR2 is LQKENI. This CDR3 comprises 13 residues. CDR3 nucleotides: TGTGCCAGCTCGCCGGACAGGAGCACTGAAGCTTTCTTT. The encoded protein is CASSPDRSTEAFF.

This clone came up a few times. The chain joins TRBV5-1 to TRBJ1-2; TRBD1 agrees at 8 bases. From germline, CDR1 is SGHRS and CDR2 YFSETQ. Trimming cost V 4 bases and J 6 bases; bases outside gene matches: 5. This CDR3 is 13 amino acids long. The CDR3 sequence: CASSPGQGNGYTF. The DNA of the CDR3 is TGCGCCAGCAGCCCTGGACAGGGAAATGGCTACACCTTC. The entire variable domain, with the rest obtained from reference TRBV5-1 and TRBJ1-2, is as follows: KAGVTQTPRYLIKTRGQQVTLSCSPISGHRSVSWYQQTPGQGLQFLFEYFSETQRNKGNFPGRFSGRQFSNSRSEMNVSTLELGDSALYLCASSPGQGNGYTFGSGTRLTVV.

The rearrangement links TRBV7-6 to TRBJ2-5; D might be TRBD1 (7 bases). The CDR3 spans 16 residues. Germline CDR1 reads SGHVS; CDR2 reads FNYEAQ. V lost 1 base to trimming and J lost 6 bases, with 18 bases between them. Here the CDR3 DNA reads TGTGCCAGCAGCTTAGTCGGCAGGGGGGCCAGGAAGACCCAGTACTTC. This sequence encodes CASSLVGRGARKTQYF.

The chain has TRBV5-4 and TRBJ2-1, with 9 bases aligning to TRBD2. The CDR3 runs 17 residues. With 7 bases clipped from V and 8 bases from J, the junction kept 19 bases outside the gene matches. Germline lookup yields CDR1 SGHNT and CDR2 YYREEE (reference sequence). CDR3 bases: TGTGCCAGCGAAGCTTGGGGCGGGAGGGCCCCCAAGGATGAGCAGTTCTTC. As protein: CASEAWGGRAPKDEQFF.

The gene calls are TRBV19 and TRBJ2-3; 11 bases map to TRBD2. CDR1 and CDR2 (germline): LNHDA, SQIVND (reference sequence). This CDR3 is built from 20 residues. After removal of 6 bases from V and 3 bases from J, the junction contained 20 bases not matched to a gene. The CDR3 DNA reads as TGTGCCAGTAGCGATCTAACCTTCGAAAAACTAGCGGGAGAGACAGATACGCAGTATTTT. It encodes CASSDLTFEKLAGETDTQYF.